The 9 T cell receptor beta chains below come from one sample, sequenced in a study of ipilimumab plus nivolumab after autologous stem cell transplantation. Generated by immunoSEQ multiplex PCR, the TCRdb table keeps only in-frame clones and is missing some. The table includes over 10,000 clones, under 80% detected once. Material: PBMCs, obtained in a trial of ipilimumab plus nivolumab as post-transplant consolidation. The receptors originated from a male donor with multiple myeloma.

The J gene is TRBJ1-6, the V gene TRBV6-1, with 7 bases matching TRBD1. Germline-derived CDR1 and CDR2 are MNHNS and SASEGT. The CDR3 is made up of 16 amino acids. V shed 4 bases, J shed 2 bases, and the junction held 5 bases outside the gene matches. The CDR3 DNA follows: TGTGCCAGCAGTGCCCTACAGGGGACCTATAATTCACCCCTCCACTTT. Its translation: CASSALQGTYNSPLHF.

A single count supports this clone. This rearrangement joins TRBV19 to TRBJ1-1; unclear D gene. Per the germline V gene, CDR1 is LNHDA and CDR2 is SQIVND (reference sequence). The CDR3 consists of 12 residues. Between the trimmed V and J ends, which lost 8 bases and 0 bases, there was a span of 7 bases. CDR3 sequence: CASVTLNTEAFF. The DNA for the CDR3 is TGTGCCAGTGTAACACTGAACACTGAAGCTTTCTTT. The whole variable domain, remainder taken from reference TRBV19 and TRBJ1-1, is DGGITQSPKYLFRKEGQNVTLSCEQNLNHDAMYWYRQDPGQGLRLIYYSQIVNDFQKGDIAEGYSVSREKKESFPLTVTSAQKNPTAFYLCASVTLNTEAFFGQGTRLTVV.

The chain employs TRBV7-3 and TRBJ2-3; 7 bases line up with TRBD2. The CDR3 runs to 15 residues. Looked up from germline, CDR1 is SGHTA and CDR2 is FQGTGA. Trimming at V came to 5 bases and at J to 3 bases, leaving 8 bases not matched to a gene. CDR3 protein: CASSPERGGTDTQYF. The CDR3 DNA sequence: TGTGCCAGCAGCCCAGAACGCGGGGGAACAGATACGCAGTATTTT.

This chain joins TRBV20-1 and TRBJ1-2, with D possibly matching TRBD1 (6 bases). The CDR3 is 11 amino acids. Germline CDR1 DFQATT, CDR2 SNEGSKA (reference sequence). This CDR3 reads CRLPRTDGYTF. DNA of the CDR3: TGCAGACTTCCCCGGACAGATGGCTACACCTTC.

This clone was found once. This chain joins TRBV11-3 and TRBJ2-3, with D maybe TRBD2 (6 bases). Germline CDR1 reads SGHNT; CDR2 reads YENEEA. Trimming stripped 3 bases from V and 0 bases from J, with 10 bases between. The CDR3 spans 15 residues. In DNA form, the CDR3 reads TGTGCCAGCAGCTTCGGGGGAACTAGCACAGATACGCAGTATTTT. Protein product: CASSFGGTSTDTQYF.

The chain employs TRBV9 and TRBJ2-3; no reliable D call. Germline values: CDR1 SGDLS, CDR2 YYNGEE. The V gene lost 0 bases and the J gene lost 2 bases, with 10 bases spanning the gap. The CDR3 is 15 amino acids. The CDR3 DNA follows: TGTGCCAGCAGCGTAGAGAGCAAGCTCACAGATACGCAGTATTTT. Protein sequence: CASSVESKLTDTQYF.

This clone was detected only once. V gene TRBV5-1 combines with J gene TRBJ1-2; D may be TRBD1 (6 bases). Between the trimmed V and J ends, which lost 2 bases and 6 bases, there was a span of 11 bases. Germline CDR1 is SGHRS and CDR2 is YFSETQ. The CDR3 loop spans 13 amino acids. CDR3 sequence: CASSFGGGDGYTF. The DNA for the CDR3 is TGCGCCAGCAGCTTTGGGGGCGGGGATGGCTACACCTTC.

The rearrangement links TRBV7-2 to TRBJ2-7, with D unresolved. The CDR3 runs 13 residues. The germline V gene encodes CDR1 SGHTA and CDR2 FQGNSA. With 5 bases removed from V and 3 bases from J, the gap between germline ends came to 11 bases. The CDR3 DNA reads as TGTGCCAGCAGCCTCGGGCCACTCTACGAGCAGTACTTC. As protein: CASSLGPLYEQYF.

This clone showed up just a few times. This rearrangement joins TRBV11-1 to TRBJ1-2; a weak D match, TRBD1 (6 bases). The germline CDR1 and CDR2 sequences are SGHAT and FQDESV (reference sequence). The CDR3 contains 12 residues. V gave up 5 bases and J gave up 5 bases, with 9 bases separating them. CDR3: CASSIRGYGYTF. The CDR3 region has the DNA TGTGCCAGCAGCATCAGGGGTTATGGCTACACCTTC.